Detailed here is one TCR beta chain. V lost 5 bases, J lost 1 base, and 16 bases lay in between. The CDR3 contains 16 residues. The V gene's germline CDR1 is MNHEY and CDR2 SMNVEV (reference sequence). Sequencing used immunoSEQ multiplex PCR; TCRdb keeps in-frame clones, though not all of them. The sample records about 480,000 clones, roughly 91% being singletons. The source of the sample is a study of blood T cell repertoires in COVID-19. On the study more broadly: From T cells, B-cell-depleted T cells, or PBMCs came the material, which was cDNA or gDNA.

The TCR was taken from a woman aged 25 to 39 with acute or convalescent COVID-19. Source material: peripheral blood. This chain links TRBV27 with TRBJ2-3, with a tentative D call TRBD2 (6 bases). The CDR3 sequence: CASSQTPGVGTDTQYF. CDR3 in DNA: TGTGCCAGCAGTCAGACCCCGGGGGTGGGCACAGATACGCAGTATTTT.